This T cell receptor (beta chain) is from a study of Ad26.COV2.S vaccination and SARS-CoV-2 variants. Overall study: Donor was assigned to the Ad26.COV2.S arm of trial COV1001. The study, taken as a whole, reports: Vaccinees showed greater spike-specific TCR breadth than placebo recipients. There was reportedly substantial breadth in spike-specific CD8+ and CD4+ T cell responses after vaccination.

Clones were sequenced by immunoSEQ multiplex PCR, and TCRdb holds only the in-frame ones, with some missing. The data contain 350,000 to 500,000 clones, 90% of them seen just once; the ten biggest clones take up around 4.5%. Regarding this clone: The antigen is not known.

As for treatment: roughly 18 received Ad26.COV2.S at low or high dose, single or two shots; several received placebo; per-sample allocation not given. It was on day 63 after the first vaccine or placebo injection that samples were taken. As its vector, the vaccine had Ad26, which expressed Wuhan-strain SARS-CoV-2 spike. J lost 6 bases, V lost 3 bases, and 2 bases had no gene match. The CDR3 runs 14 residues. Germline CDR1 is LNHNV and CDR2 is YYDKDF (reference sequence). This rearrangement joins TRBV15 to TRBJ2-1; 10 positions match TRBD2. The sequence was collected from a person aged 18-65 years who received the Ad26.COV2.S COVID-19 vaccine or a placebo. This specimen was peripheral blood, taken in a trial of Ad26.COV2.S vaccine versus placebo. The CDR3 nucleotides are TGTGCCACCAGCAGTAGCGGGAGGCCCAATGAGCAGTTCTTC. This translates into CATSSSGRPNEQFF. The full variable domain, completed using reference TRBV15 and TRBJ2-1, is DAMVIQNPRYQVTQFGKPVTLSCSQTLNHNVMYWYQQKSSQAPKLLFHYYDKDFNNEADTPDNFQSRRPNTSFCFLDIRSPGLGDTAMYLCATSSSGRPNEQFFGPGTRLTVL.